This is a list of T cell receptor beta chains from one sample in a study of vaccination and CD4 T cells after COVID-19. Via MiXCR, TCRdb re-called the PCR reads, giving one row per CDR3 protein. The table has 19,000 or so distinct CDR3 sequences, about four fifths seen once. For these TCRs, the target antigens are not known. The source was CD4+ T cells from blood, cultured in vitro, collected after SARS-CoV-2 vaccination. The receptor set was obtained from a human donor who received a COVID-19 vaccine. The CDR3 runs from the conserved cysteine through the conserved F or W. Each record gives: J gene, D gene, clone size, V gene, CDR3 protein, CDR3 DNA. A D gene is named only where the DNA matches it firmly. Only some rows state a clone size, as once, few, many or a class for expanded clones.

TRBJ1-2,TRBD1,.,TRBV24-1,CATSAGTATYGYTF,TGTGCCACCAGTGCCGGGACAGCTACCTATGGCTACACCTTC
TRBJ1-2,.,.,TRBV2,CASTLRTVPNYGYTF,TGTGCCAGCACCCTTAGGACGGTACCGAACTATGGCTACACCTTC
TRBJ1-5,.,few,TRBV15,CATSRQPGPTNQPQHF,TGTGCCACCAGCAGACAACCGGGACCGACGAATCAGCCCCAGCATTTT
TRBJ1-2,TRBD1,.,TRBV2,CASRAPGQGSGYTF,TGTGCCAGCAGGGCCCCGGGACAGGGGAGTGGCTACACCTTC
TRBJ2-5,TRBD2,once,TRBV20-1,CSAESGGGEETQYF,TGCAGTGCCGAGAGCGGGGGGGGTGAAGAGACCCAGTACTTC
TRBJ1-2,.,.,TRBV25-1,CASSERGLSYGYTF,TGTGCCAGCAGTGAGAGGGGACTCTCCTATGGCTACACCTTC
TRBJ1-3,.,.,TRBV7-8,CASSLYDSGTPASGNTIYF,TGTGCCAGCAGCTTGTACGATTCCGGGACACCGGCCTCTGGAAACACCATATATTTT
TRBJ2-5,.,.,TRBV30,CAWRASLALTIRSETQYF,TGTGCCTGGAGAGCGAGCCTGGCACTTACGATAAGAAGTGAGACCCAGTACTTC
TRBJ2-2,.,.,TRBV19,CASTSDFGTTNTGELFF,TGTGCCAGTACCTCCGATTTCGGGACAACGAACACCGGGGAGCTGTTTTTT
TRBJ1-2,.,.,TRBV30,CAWSDVSSNYGYTF,TGTGCCTGGAGTGACGTGTCATCTAACTATGGCTACACCTTC
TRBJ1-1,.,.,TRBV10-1,CASSYGAGRTNTEAFF,TGCGCCAGCAGTTACGGCGCGGGCAGGACGAACACTGAAGCTTTCTTT
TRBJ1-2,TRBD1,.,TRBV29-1,CSVEVRDRDYGYTF,TGCAGCGTTGAAGTCCGGGACAGGGACTATGGCTACACCTTC
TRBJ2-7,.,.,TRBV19,CASSINRGSSYEQYF,TGTGCCAGTAGTATAAATCGAGGGAGCTCCTACGAGCAGTACTTC
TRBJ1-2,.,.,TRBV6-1,CASSPTGTYGYTF,TGTGCCAGCAGCCCAACAGGGACCTATGGCTACACCTTC
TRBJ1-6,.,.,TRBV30,CAWSRETSSYNSPLHF,TGTGCCTGGAGTCGGGAGACGAGCTCCTATAATTCACCCCTCCACTTT
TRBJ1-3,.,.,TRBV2,CASSGGAGTIYF,TGTGCCAGCAGTGGGGGGGCTGGCACCATATATTTT
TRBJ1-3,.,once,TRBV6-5,CASSYGVSGNTIYF,TGTGCCAGCAGTTACGGGGTCTCTGGAAACACCATATATTTT
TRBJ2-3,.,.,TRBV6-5,CASSYGAVSTDTQYF,TGTGCCAGCAGTTACGGGGCGGTTAGCACAGATACGCAGTATTTT
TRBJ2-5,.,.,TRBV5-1,CASSPPAGETQYF,TGCGCCAGCAGCCCCCCTGCAGGGGAGACCCAGTACTTC
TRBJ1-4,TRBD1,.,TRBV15,CATEWFPGGSNEKLFF,TGTGCCACCGAATGGTTTCCAGGGGGGTCGAATGAAAAACTGTTTTTT
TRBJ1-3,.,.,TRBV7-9,CASSLNPGSSGNTIYF,TGTGCCAGCAGCTTAAACCCGGGTAGCTCTGGAAACACCATATATTTT
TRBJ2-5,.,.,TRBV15,CATSSSPEGGETQYF,TGTGCCACCAGCAGTTCCCCGGAGGGGGGAGAGACCCAGTACTTC
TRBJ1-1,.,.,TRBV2,CASVRVFKAFF,TGTGCCAGCGTCCGGGTGTTCAAAGCTTTCTTT
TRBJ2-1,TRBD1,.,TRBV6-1,CASRMGQETYNEQFF,TGTGCCAGCAGAATGGGACAGGAGACCTACAATGAGCAGTTCTTC
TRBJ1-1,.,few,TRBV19,CASSRNREMNTEAFF,TGTGCCAGTAGTAGAAACCGGGAAATGAACACTGAAGCTTTCTTT
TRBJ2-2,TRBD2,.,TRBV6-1,CASSERGVRNTGELFF,TGTGCCAGCAGTGAGCGGGGGGTAAGGAACACCGGGGAGCTGTTTTTT
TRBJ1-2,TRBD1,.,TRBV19,CASRPGQYGYTF,TGTGCCAGTAGGCCGGGACAGTATGGCTACACCTTC
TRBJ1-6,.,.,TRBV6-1,CASSPRDTAPVSPLHF,TGTGCCAGCAGTCCCCGGGACACAGCCCCCGTTTCACCCCTCCACTTT
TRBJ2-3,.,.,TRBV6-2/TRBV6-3,CASSYSRSGMGPTDTQYF,TGTGCCAGCAGTTACTCGCGCTCGGGGATGGGACCCACAGATACGCAGTATTTT